The clone carrying this T cell receptor (beta chain) was recorded many times. Its antigen remains unidentified. TCRdb analysed the RACE reads with MiXCR anew, one entry per CDR3 protein. Of tens of thousands of distinct CDR3 sequences listed, about 7% are singletons. V lost 2 bases and J 0 bases, leaving 12 bases between the germline ends. Germline V gene sequence: CDR1 DFQATT, CDR2 SNEGSKA (reference sequence). The CDR3 spans 15 residues. Specified time point: pre-sensitization, week 0. Treatment given: therapeutic diphenylcyclopropenone sensitization with weekly scalp DPC. This entry is derived from a study of human T cells and chemical hapten exposure. For the study at large: A 2 cm by 2 cm inner upper arm patch received 2% DPC for sensitization. Study observations and caveats: No shift was seen in TCRs above 1 in 1000 frequency with DPC sensitization.

The specimen comprised whole blood, sampled in connection with sensitization to the hapten diphenylcyclopropenone (DPC). V is TRBV20-1 and J is TRBJ2-3; no clear D gene. The source of this sequence is a woman in her 30s with alopecia areata. Some clones in this sample may be carry-over from other donors' samples. DNA for the CDR3: TGCAGTGCTAGACGTCACCCCGGTAGCACAGATACGCAGTATTTT. Translating it yields CSARRHPGSTDTQYF.